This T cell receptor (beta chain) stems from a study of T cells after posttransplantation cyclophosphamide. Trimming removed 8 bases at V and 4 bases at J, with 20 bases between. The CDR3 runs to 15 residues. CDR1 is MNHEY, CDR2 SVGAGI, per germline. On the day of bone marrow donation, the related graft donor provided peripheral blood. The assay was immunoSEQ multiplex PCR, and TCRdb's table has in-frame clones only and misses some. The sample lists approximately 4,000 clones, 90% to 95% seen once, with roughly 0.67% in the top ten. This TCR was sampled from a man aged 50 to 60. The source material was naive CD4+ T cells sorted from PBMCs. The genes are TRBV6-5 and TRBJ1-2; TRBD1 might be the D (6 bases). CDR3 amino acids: CASYGGGGGGYGYTF. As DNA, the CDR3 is TGTGCCAGCTATGGGGGTGGGGGGGGCGGCTATGGCTACACCTTC.